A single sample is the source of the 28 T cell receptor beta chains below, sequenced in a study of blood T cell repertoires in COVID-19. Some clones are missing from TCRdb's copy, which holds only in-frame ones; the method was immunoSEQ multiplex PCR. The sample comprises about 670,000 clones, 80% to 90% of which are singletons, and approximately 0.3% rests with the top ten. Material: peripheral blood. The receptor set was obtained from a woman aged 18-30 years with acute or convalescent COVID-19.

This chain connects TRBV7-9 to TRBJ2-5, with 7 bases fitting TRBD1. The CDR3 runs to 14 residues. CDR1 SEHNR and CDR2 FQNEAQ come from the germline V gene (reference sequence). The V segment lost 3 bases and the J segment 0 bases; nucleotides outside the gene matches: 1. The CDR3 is CASSFDRDQETQYF. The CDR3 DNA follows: TGTGCCAGCAGCTTCGACAGGGACCAAGAGACCCAGTACTTC.

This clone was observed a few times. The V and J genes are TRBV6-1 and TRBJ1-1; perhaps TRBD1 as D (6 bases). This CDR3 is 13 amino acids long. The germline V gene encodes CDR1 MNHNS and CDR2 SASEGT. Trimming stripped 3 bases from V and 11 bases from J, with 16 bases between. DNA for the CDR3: TGTGCCAGCAGTGATGGGGAGACAGGATGGGCTTTCTTT. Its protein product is CASSDGETGWAFF.

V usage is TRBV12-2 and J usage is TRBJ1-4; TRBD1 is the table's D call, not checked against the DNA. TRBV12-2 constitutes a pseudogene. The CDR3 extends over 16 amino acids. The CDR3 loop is CASRLKQGESGEKLFF. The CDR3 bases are TGTGCAAGTCGCTTAAAACAGGGGGAGAGCGGTGAAAAACTGTTTTTT.

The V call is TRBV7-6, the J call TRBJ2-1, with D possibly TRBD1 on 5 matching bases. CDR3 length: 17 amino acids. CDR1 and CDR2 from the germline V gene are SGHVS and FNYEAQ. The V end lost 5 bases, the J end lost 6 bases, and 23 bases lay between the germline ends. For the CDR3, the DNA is TGTGCCAGCAGCCTCAGGGTCAGAGCCGGTAGTTTCAATGAGCAGTTCTTC. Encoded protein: CASSLRVRAGSFNEQFF.

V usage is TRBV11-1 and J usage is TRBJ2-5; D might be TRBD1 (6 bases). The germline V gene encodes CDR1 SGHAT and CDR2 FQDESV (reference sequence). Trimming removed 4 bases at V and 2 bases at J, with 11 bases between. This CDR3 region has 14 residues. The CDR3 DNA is TGTGCCAGCAGCTCCCGGGACACTCAAGAGACCCAGTACTTC. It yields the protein CASSSRDTQETQYF.

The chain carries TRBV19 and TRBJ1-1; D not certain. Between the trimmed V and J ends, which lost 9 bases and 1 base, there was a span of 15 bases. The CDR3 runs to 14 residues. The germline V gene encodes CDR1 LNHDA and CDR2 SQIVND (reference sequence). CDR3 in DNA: TGTGCCAGCATACGGGGAGTGGGGAACACTGAAGCTTTCTTT. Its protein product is CASIRGVGNTEAFF.

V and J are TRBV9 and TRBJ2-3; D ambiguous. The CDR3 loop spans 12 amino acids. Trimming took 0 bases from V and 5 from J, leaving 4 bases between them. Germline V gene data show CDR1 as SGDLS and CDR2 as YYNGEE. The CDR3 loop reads CASSVVKDTQYF. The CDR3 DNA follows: TGTGCCAGCAGCGTAGTTAAAGATACGCAGTATTTT.

The CDR3 here is CASSLPDRGYGYTF. The CDR3, as DNA: TGTGCCAGCAGCTTACCCGACAGGGGCTATGGCTACACCTTC. The chain has TRBV7-8 and TRBJ1-2, with TRBD1 identical over 8 bases. Germline loops: CDR1 SGHVS, CDR2 FQNEAQ. V shed 2 bases, J shed 4 bases, and the junction held 3 bases outside the gene matches. The CDR3 sequence is 14 residues long.

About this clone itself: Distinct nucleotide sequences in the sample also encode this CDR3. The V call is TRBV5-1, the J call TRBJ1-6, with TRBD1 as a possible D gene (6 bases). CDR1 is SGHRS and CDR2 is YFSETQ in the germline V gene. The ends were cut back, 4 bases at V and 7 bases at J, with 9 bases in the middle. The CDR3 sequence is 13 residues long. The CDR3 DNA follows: TGCGCCAGCAGCCTGACAGGAAATTCACCCCTCCACTTT. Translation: CASSLTGNSPLHF.

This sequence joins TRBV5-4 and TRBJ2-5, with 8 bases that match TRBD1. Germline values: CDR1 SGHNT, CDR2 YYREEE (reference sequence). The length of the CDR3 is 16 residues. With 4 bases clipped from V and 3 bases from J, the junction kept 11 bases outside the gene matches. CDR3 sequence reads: CASSLTPGGAEETQYF. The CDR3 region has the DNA TGTGCCAGCAGCCTAACCCCAGGGGGCGCAGAAGAGACCCAGTACTTC.

In DNA, the CDR3 is TGTGCCAGCAGTTTTAGTGACAGCAACACTGAAGCTTTCTTT. Translated: CASSFSDSNTEAFF. This chain joins TRBV27 and TRBJ1-1; D is possibly TRBD1 (5 bases). CDR3 size: 14 residues. The V gene lost 3 bases and the J gene lost 2 bases, with 10 bases spanning the gap. Germline V CDR1 and CDR2: MNHEY, SMNVEV (reference sequence).

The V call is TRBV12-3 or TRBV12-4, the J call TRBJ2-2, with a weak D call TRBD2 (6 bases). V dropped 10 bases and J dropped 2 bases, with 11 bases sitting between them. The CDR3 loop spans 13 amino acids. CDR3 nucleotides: TGTGCCAACCTGGGACTTAACACCGGGGAGCTGTTTTTT. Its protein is CANLGLNTGELFF.

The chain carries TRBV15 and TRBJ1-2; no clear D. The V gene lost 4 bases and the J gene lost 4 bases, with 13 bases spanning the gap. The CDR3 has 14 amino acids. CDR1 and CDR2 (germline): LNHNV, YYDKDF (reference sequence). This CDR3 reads CATSTRSGVYGYTF. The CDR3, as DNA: TGTGCCACCAGCACCCGCTCGGGAGTCTATGGCTACACCTTC.

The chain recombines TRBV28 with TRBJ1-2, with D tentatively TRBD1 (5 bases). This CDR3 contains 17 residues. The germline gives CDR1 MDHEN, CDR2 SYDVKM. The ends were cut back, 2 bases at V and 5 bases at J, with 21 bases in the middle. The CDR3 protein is CASSLPMPQASVYGYTF. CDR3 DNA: TGTGCCAGCAGTTTACCCATGCCACAGGCTTCGGTTTATGGCTACACCTTC.

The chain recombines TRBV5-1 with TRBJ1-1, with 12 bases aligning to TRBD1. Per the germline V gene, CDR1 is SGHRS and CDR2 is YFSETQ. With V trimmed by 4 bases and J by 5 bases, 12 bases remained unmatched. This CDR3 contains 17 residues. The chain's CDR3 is CASSPRDRGPRMTEAFF. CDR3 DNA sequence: TGCGCCAGCAGCCCGAGGGACAGGGGGCCGCGGATGACTGAAGCTTTCTTT.

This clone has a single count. The CDR3 reads CASRPLGGAPGGNEKLFF. The CDR3 DNA sequence: TGTGCAAGTCGCCCCCTAGGGGGGGCGCCGGGGGGAAATGAAAAACTGTTTTTT. V is TRBV12-2 and J is TRBJ1-4. TRBV12-2 is a listed pseudogene. There are 18 residues in the CDR3.

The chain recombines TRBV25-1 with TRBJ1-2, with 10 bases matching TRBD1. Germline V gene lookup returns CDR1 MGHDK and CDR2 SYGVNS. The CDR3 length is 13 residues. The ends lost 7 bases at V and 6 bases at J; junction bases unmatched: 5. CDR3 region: CASNRQGAHGYTF. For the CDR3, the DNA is TGTGCCAGCAACCGACAGGGGGCACATGGCTACACCTTC.

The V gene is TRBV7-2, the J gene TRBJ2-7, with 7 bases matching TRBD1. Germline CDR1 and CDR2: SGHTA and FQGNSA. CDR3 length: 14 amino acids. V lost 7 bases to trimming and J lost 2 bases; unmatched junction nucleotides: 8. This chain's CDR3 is CASNRDSPPYEQYF. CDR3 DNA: TGTGCCAGCAACCGGGACAGTCCCCCCTACGAGCAGTACTTC.

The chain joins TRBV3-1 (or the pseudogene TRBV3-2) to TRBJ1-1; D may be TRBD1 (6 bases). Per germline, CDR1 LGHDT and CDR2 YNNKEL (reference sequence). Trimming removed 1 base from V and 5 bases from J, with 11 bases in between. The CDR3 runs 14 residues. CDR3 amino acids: CASSQVGGLTEAFF. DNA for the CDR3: TGTGCCAGCAGCCAAGTCGGGGGGCTAACTGAAGCTTTCTTT.

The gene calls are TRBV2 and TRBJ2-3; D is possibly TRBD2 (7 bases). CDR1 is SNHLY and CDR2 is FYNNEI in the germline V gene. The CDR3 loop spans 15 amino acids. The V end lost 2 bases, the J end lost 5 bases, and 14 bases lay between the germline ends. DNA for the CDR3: TGTGCCAGCAGTGAATTCCGGGGGGCCGGAGATACGCAGTATTTT. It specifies CASSEFRGAGDTQYF.

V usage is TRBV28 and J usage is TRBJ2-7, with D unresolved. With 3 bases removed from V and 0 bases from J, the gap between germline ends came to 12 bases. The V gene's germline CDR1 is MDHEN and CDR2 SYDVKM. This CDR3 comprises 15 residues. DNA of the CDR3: TGTGCCAGCAGTTTGCCAGGCATGAGCTCCTACGAGCAGTACTTC. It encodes CASSLPGMSSYEQYF.

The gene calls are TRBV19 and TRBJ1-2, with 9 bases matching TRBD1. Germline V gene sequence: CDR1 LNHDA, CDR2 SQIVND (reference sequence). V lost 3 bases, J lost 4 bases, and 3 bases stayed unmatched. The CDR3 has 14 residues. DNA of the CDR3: TGTGCCAGTAGTATTCTGGACAGGGGCTATGGCTACACCTTC. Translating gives CASSILDRGYGYTF.

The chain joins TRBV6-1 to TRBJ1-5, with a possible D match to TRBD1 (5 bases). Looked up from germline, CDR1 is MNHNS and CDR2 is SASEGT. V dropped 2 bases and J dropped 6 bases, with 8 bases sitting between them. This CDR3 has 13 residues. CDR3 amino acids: CASSERGGQPQHF. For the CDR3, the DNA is TGTGCCAGCAGTGAACGGGGGGGTCAGCCCCAGCATTTT.

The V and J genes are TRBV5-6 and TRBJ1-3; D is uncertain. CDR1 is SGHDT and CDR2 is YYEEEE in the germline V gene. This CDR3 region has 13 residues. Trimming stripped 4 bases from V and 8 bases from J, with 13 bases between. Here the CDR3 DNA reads TGTGCCAGCAGCATCATCCCGAGGGACACCATATATTTT. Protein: CASSIIPRDTIYF.

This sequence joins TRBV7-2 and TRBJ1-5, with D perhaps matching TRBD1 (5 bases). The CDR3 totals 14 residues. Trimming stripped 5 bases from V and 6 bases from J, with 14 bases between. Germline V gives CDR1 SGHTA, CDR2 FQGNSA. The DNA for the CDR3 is TGTGCCAGCAGCATAGGGAGTCAGGGTCAGCCCCAGCATTTT. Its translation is CASSIGSQGQPQHF.

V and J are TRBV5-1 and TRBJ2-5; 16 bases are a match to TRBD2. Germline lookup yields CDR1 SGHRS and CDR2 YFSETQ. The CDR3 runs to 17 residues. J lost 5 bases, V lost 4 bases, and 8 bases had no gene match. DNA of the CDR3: TGCGCCAGCAGCCCCCAAGGGACTAGCGGGGGGGTGGAGACCCAGTACTTC. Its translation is CASSPQGTSGGVETQYF.

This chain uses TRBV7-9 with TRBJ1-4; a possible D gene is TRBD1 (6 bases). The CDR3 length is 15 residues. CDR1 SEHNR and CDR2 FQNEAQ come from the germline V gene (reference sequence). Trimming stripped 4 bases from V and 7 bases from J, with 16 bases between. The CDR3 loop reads CASSSAGGGSEKLFF. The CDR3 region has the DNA TGTGCCAGCAGCTCAGCGGGGGGCGGGAGTGAAAAACTGTTTTTT.

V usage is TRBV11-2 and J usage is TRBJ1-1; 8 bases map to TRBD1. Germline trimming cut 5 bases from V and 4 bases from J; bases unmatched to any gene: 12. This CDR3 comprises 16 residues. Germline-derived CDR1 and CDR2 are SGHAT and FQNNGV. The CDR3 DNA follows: TGTGCCAGCAGCCACGACGGACAGGGATGGGGCACTGAAGCTTTCTTT. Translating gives CASSHDGQGWGTEAFF.